At least ten counts were recorded for the clone carrying this TCR beta chain. TCRdb called the reads again in MiXCR, with one record for every CDR3 protein. In the table there are tens of thousands of distinct CDR3 sequences, 3% to 4.5% of which are singletons. These data belong to a study of T cell repertoires in cytomegalovirus infection. CDR1 and CDR2 from the germline V gene are MDHEN and SYDVKM. This CDR3 comprises 13 residues. V shed 7 bases and J shed 0 bases, with 7 bases lying between them. Specimen: PBMCs. The chain couples TRBV28 to TRBJ1-5; D ambiguous. The TCR was taken from a human donor in good health (CMV status not recorded). Some clones in this sample may be carry-over from other donors' samples. The CDR3: CASNRGSNQPQHF. CDR3 DNA: TGTGCCAGCAATCGGGGTAGCAATCAGCCCCAGCATTTT.